The rows below give T cell receptor beta chains drawn from one sample of a study of shared clonotypes between healthy human individuals. Clones were read by immunoSEQ multiplex PCR, and TCRdb kept only the in-frame ones, dropping some. Of roughly 650,000 clones listed, approximately 97% are singletons. Sequencing was done on a sample of naive CD4+ T cells sorted from blood. All receptors derive from a woman under 40 in good health. The CDR3 runs from the conserved cysteine through the conserved F or W. D genes are given only for firm matches. The size of a clone is reported for some rows only, either as once, few or many, or as a class for expanded clones.

>TRBV28|.|TRBJ1-1|TRBD1
TGTGCCAGCACTTTGGACAGGAAGAACACTGAAGCTTTCTTT
CASTLDRKNTEAFF
>TRBV18|.|TRBJ2-3|TRBD2
TGTGCCAGCTCACCACCGAGACTAGCGGACACAGATACGCAGTATTTT
CASSPPRLADTDTQYF
>TRBV19|.|TRBJ2-5|.
TGTGCCAGTCGCGGGCCCAGGGGGACCCAGTACTTC
CASRGPRGTQYF
>TRBV2|.|TRBJ1-5|.
TGTGCCAGCAGTGAGGGGTCGAGGACAGACCATCAGCCCCAGCATTTT
CASSEGSRTDHQPQHF
>TRBV5-4|.|TRBJ2-5|.
TGTGCCAGCAGCTTGGACTCCCCGGGTTGGGGAGAGACCCAGTACTTC
CASSLDSPGWGETQYF
>TRBV2|.|TRBJ2-3|.
TGTGCCAGCAGTGATGGCAGGGGCGGAACAGATACGCAGTATTTT
CASSDGRGGTDTQYF
>TRBV28|.|TRBJ1-6|.
TGTGCCAGCCGGGGGGGAATTTCACCCCTCCACTTT
CASRGGISPLHF
>TRBV30|.|TRBJ2-7|.
TGTGCCTGGAGTGTATCCAACTACGAGCAGTACTTC
CAWSVSNYEQYF
>TRBV7-9|.|TRBJ2-7|TRBD2
TGTGCCAGCAGCCTACTAGCGGCCGGGGAGCAGTACTTC
CASSLLAAGEQYF
>TRBV13|.|TRBJ2-3|.
TGTGCCAGCAGCCCCGCCTCCCCCACTAGGGCAGACCGCACAGATACGCAGTATTTT
CASSPASPTRADRTDTQYF
>TRBV28|.|TRBJ1-2|.
TGTGCCAGCAGTTTAGCAGGTCCCAACTATGGCTACACCTTC
CASSLAGPNYGYTF
>TRBV7-9|.|TRBJ2-2|TRBD2
TGTGCCAGCAGCTTTAGCGGGAGTGGCACCGGGGAGCTGTTTTTT
CASSFSGSGTGELFF
>TRBV5-4|.|TRBJ2-1|TRBD2
TGTGCCAGCAGCTCTTTACTAGCGTTCTCCTACAATGAGCAGTTCTTC
CASSSLLAFSYNEQFF
>TRBV28|.|TRBJ2-1|TRBD2
TGTGCCAGCAGTTTCGTCACGAGGACTAGCGGGAGACGCCCAAACCTAGAAAAACGCGATGAGCAGTTCTTC
CASSFVTRTSGRRPNLEKRDEQFF
>TRBV29-1|.|TRBJ2-7|.
TGCAGCGTTGAGGCGCGCGACTACGAGCAGTACTTC
CSVEARDYEQYF
>TRBV28|.|TRBJ1-4|TRBD1
TGTGCCAGCAGTGCCGGGACAGGTCATGAAAAACTGTTTTTT
CASSAGTGHEKLFF
>TRBV19|.|TRBJ2-3|.
TGTGCCAGTAGTATAGATCTAGCCCTTGAGGGTACAGATACGCAGTATTTT
CASSIDLALEGTDTQYF
>TRBV30|.|TRBJ2-7|.
TGTGCCTGGAGTGCGGACAGTTCCTACGAGCAGTACTTC
CAWSADSSYEQYF
>TRBV6-1|.|TRBJ2-7|TRBD2
TGTGCCAGCAGACCCGGGACTAGCGGCTACGAGCAGTACTTC
CASRPGTSGYEQYF
>TRBV7-9|.|TRBJ1-6|TRBD1
TGTGCCAGCAGCCAGGGACAGGTACCTTCACCCCTCCACTTT
CASSQGQVPSPLHF
>TRBV11-1|.|TRBJ1-1|TRBD1
TGTGCCAGCAGCTTAGAGGGGGCCGGGACTGAAGCTTTCTTT
CASSLEGAGTEAFF
>TRBV5-1|.|TRBJ2-7|TRBD1
TGCGCCAGCAGCATCCAGGGACAGGGACTCGAGCAGTACTTC
CASSIQGQGLEQYF
>TRBV5-1|.|TRBJ1-6|.
TGCGCCAGCAGCTTGGCCGAGCGGCGGGATTCACCCCTCCACTTT
CASSLAERRDSPLHF
>TRBV30|.|TRBJ2-1|TRBD2
TGTGCCTGGAGGAAAAGCGGGAGGGACAATGAGCAGTTCTTC
CAWRKSGRDNEQFF
>TRBV28|.|TRBJ1-2|.
TGTGCCAGCAGTTTCAGGGGCCGGGGCTATGGCTACACCTTC
CASSFRGRGYGYTF
>TRBV2|.|TRBJ1-1|.
TGTGCCAGCAGTTCCCAAGAGGTGGCGAACACTGAAGCTTTCTTT
CASSSQEVANTEAFF
>TRBV4-1|.|TRBJ2-7|.
TGCGCCAGCAGTAAGGGGGTGGGAGGTAAGAGATACGAGCAGTACTTC
CASSKGVGGKRYEQYF
>TRBV4-1|.|TRBJ1-2|.
TGCGCCAGCAGCCAAGATGGGCAAGTCTATGGCTACACCTTC
CASSQDGQVYGYTF
>TRBV27|.|TRBJ2-6|.
TGTGCCAGCAGTTGGGGGCTTTCTGGGGCCAACGTCCTGACTTTC
CASSWGLSGANVLTF
>TRBV7-7|.|TRBJ2-1|TRBD2
TGTGCCAGCAGCCCCCGACTAGCGGGAGTAAGTTCCTACAATGAGCAGTTCTTC
CASSPRLAGVSSYNEQFF
>TRBV5-1|.|TRBJ2-3|.
TGCGCCAGCAGCGAGGCACGGGGTGTAACAGATACGCAGTATTTT
CASSEARGVTDTQYF
>TRBV19|.|TRBJ1-2|.
TGTGCCAGTAGCTTTAATGGGATGAGGTATGGCTACACCTTC
CASSFNGMRYGYTF
>TRBV11-2|.|TRBJ2-1|TRBD2
TGTGCCAGCAGCTCCTTCATAGCGGGAGGGCATGAGCAGTTCTTC
CASSSFIAGGHEQFF
>TRBV12-1|.|TRBJ2-1|.
TGTGCCAGCAGCTTCGTTAGCCTCTCCGCAAGGGATGAGCAGTTCTTC
CASSFVSLSARDEQFF
>TRBV15|.|TRBJ2-2|.
TGTGCCACCAGCAGAGAGGGGGGCACCGGGGAGCTGTTTTTT
CATSREGGTGELFF
>TRBV5-1|.|TRBJ2-7|TRBD2
TGCGCCAGCAGCTTGGAAGGCGGGGGGACCTACGAGCAGTACTTC
CASSLEGGGTYEQYF
>TRBV9|.|TRBJ2-5|.
TGTGCCAGCAGCGTTTCTCAGGAGGGGACCCAGTACTTC
CASSVSQEGTQYF
>TRBV2|.|TRBJ1-4|.
TGTGCCAGCAACCTACCGGGACAACCTATAACAACTAATGAAAAACTGTTTTTT
CASNLPGQPITTNEKLFF
>TRBV5-1|.|TRBJ2-7|TRBD2
TGCGCCAGCAGCCTATCCACTAGCGGGAGGGCCCACGAGCAGTACTTC
CASSLSTSGRAHEQYF
>TRBV29-1|.|TRBJ2-1|TRBD2
TGCAGCGTTGAGAATAGCGGGAGTGGTTTCAATGAGCAGTTCTTC
CSVENSGSGFNEQFF
>TRBV7-2|once|TRBJ1-1|TRBD1
TGTGCCAGCAGCGGGACAGGGGGAGCTGAAGCTTTCTTT
CASSGTGGAEAFF
>TRBV30|.|TRBJ2-7|.
TGTGCCTGGGCGGGACAGCGCTACGAGCAGTACTTC
CAWAGQRYEQYF
>TRBV10-1|.|TRBJ2-2|.
TGCGCCAGCGGCCTCTCCGGGTTTACTACCGGGGAGCTGTTTTTT
CASGLSGFTTGELFF
>TRBV27|.|TRBJ2-7|.
TGTGCCAGCGCATCAAGTCGTACACCCCCCTACGAGCAGTACTTC
CASASSRTPPYEQYF
>TRBV28|.|TRBJ2-7|.
TGTGCCAGCACCAGTGGGGGGCTAAGCTCCTACGAGCAGTACTTC
CASTSGGLSSYEQYF
>TRBV10-1|.|TRBJ2-7|.
TGCGCCAGCAGTGAGGCCTCTAGCGCAACCTACGAGCAGTACTTC
CASSEASSATYEQYF
>TRBV6-1|.|TRBJ2-5|.
TGTGCCAGCAGTGTGCGACAGGCCGGGGAGACCCAGTACTTC
CASSVRQAGETQYF
>TRBV29-1|.|TRBJ2-7|TRBD1
TGCAGCGTCGGGAACCGGGACAGGGGGTACGAGCAGTACTTC
CSVGNRDRGYEQYF
>TRBV7-9|.|TRBJ2-1|TRBD2
TGTGCCAGCAGCCCCCGCGCTAGCGGGAGCTATGAGCAGTTCTTC
CASSPRASGSYEQFF
>TRBV30|.|TRBJ2-7|.
TGTGCCTGGAGTGTAGCAGACGCCTTCTACGAGCAGTACTTC
CAWSVADAFYEQYF
>TRBV6-1|once|TRBJ2-2|.
TGTGCCAGCAGGGTGACAGATTCCACCGGGGAGCTGTTTTTT
CASRVTDSTGELFF
>TRBV28|.|TRBJ2-3|TRBD1
TGTGCCAGCAGTACTCGAGATGGACAGGGGGCGTTAGATACGCAGTATTTT
CASSTRDGQGALDTQYF
>TRBV5-4|.|TRBJ2-5|.
TGTGCCAGCAGCTTGGTTTCAGGGGGACTTGCTATGGAGACCCAGTACTTC
CASSLVSGGLAMETQYF
>TRBV6-5|.|TRBJ2-1|.
TGTGCCAGCAGTTATGAGGGTGCTGTCTCCTACAATGAGCAGTTCTTC
CASSYEGAVSYNEQFF
>TRBV30|.|TRBJ2-7|TRBD1
TGTGCCTGGGGCGCACAGGGGTCCTACGAGCAGTACTTC
CAWGAQGSYEQYF